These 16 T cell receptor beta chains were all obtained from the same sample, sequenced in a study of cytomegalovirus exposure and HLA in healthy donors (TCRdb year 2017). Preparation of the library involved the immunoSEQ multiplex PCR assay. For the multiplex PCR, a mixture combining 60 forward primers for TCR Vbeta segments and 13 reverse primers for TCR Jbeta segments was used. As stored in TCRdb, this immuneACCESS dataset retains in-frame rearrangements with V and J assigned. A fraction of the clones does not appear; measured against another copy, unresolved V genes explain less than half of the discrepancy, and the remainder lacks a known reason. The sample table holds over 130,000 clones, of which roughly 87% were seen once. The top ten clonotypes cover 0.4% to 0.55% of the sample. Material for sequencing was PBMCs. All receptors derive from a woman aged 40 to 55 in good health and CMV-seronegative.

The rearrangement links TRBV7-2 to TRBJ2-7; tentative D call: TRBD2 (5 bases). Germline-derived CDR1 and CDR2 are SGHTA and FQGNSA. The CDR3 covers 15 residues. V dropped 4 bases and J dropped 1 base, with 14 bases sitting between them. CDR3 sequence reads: CASSSQPGGSYEQYF. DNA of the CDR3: TGTGCCAGCAGCTCCCAACCGGGCGGGTCCTACGAGCAGTACTTC.

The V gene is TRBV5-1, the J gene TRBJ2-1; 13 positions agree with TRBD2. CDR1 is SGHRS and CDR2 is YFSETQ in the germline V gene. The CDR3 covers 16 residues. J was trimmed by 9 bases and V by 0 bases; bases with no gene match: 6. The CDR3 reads CASSLDPGLAGTEQFF. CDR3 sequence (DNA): TGCGCCAGCAGCTTGGATCCGGGACTAGCGGGAACTGAGCAGTTCTTC.

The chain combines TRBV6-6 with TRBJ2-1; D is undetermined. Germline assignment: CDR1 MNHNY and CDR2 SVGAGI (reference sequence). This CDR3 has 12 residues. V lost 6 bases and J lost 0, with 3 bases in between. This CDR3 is CASSRSYNEQFF. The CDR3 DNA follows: TGTGCCAGCAGCCGCTCCTACAATGAGCAGTTCTTC.

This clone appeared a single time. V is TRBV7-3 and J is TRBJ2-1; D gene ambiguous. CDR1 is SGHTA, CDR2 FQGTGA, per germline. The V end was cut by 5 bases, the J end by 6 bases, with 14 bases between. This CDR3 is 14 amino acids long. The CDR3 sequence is CASSPPGPGNEQFF. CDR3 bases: TGTGCCAGCAGCCCCCCGGGTCCTGGCAATGAGCAGTTCTTC.

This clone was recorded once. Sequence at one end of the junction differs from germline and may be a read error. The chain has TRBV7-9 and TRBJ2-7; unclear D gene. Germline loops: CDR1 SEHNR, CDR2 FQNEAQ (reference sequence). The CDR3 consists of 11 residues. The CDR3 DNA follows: TGTTCCAGCAGCTTGATCGGGGAGCAGTACTTC. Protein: CSSSLIGEQYF.

In DNA form, the CDR3 reads TGTGCCTGGCGAGCGGGAGGGGGGGCAGATACGCAGTATTTT. Translated, it gives CAWRAGGGADTQYF. This chain links TRBV30 with TRBJ2-3; TRBD2 matches at 10 bases. J was trimmed by 4 bases and V by 5 bases; bases with no gene match: 6. CDR1 and CDR2 (germline): GTSNPN, SVGIG (reference sequence). The CDR3 is 14 residues long.

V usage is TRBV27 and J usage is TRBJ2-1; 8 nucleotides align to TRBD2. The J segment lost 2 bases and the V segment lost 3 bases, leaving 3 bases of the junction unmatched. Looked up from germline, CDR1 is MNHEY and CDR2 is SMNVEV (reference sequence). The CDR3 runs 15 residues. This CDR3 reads CASSFSGVTYNEQFF. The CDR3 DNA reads TGTGCCAGCAGTTTTAGCGGGGTGACCTACAATGAGCAGTTCTTC.

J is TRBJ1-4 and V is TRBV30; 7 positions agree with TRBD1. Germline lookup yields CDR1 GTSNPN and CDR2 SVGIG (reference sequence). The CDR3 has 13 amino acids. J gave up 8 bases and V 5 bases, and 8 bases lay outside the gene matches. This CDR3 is CAWRRGPEEKLFF. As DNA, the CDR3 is TGTGCCTGGCGAAGGGGGCCGGAGGAAAAACTGTTTTTT.

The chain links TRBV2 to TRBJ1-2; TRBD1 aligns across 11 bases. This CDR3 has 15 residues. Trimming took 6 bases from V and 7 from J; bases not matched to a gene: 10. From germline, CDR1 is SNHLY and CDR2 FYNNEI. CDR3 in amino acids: CASSTWTGGAGGYTF. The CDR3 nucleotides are TGTGCCAGCAGCACCTGGACAGGGGGCGCGGGTGGCTACACCTTC. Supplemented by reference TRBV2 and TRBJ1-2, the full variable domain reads EPEVTQTPSHQVTQMGQEVILRCVPISNHLYFYWYRQILGQKVEFLVSFYNNEISEKSEIFDDQFSVERPDGSNFTLKIRSTKLEDSAMYFCASSTWTGGAGGYTFGSGTRLTVV.

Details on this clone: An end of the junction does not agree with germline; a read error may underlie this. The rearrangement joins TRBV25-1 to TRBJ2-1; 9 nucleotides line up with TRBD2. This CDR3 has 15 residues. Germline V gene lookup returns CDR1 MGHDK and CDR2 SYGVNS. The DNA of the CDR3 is TGTGCCAGCAGTGACCTAGCGGGGTCCTCCAATGAGCAGTTCTTC. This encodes CASSDLAGSSNEQFF. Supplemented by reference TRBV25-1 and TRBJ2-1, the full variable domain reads EADIYQTPRYLVIGTGKKITLECSQTMGHDKMYWYQQDPGMELHLIHYSYGVNSTEKGDLSSESTVSRIRTEHFPLTLESARPSHTSQYLCASSDLAGSSNEQFFGPGTRLTVL.

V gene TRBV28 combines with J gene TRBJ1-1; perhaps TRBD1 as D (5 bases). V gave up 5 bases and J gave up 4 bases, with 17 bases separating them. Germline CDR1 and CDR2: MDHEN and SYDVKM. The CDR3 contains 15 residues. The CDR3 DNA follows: TGTGCCAGCAGTGTATCGGGGCCGGGGGGCACTGAAGCTTTCTTT. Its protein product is CASSVSGPGGTEAFF.

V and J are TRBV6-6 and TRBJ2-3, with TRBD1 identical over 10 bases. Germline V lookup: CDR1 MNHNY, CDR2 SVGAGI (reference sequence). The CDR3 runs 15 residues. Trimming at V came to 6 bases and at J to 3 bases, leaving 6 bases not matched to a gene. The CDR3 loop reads CASRDRGTGTDTQYF. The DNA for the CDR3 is TGTGCCAGCAGGGACAGGGGGACGGGAACAGATACGCAGTATTTT.

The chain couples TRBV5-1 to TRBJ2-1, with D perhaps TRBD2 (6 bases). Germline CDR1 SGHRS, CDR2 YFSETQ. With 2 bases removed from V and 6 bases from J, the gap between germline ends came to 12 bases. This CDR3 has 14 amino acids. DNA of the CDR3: TGCGCCAGCAGCTTACTAGCCGTGGGCAATGAGCAGTTCTTC. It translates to CASSLLAVGNEQFF.

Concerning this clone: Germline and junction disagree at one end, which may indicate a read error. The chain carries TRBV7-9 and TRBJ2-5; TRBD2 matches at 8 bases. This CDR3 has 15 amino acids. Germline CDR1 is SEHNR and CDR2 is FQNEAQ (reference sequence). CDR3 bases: TGTTCCAGCAGCTTAGATTCGGGAGGGCTAGGGACCCAGTACTTC. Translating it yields CSSSLDSGGLGTQYF. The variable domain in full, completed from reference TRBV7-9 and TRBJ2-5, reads DTGVSQNPRHKITKRGQNVTFRCDPISEHNRLYWYRQTLGQGPEFLTYFQNEAQLEKSRLLSDRFSAERPKGSFSTLEIQRTEQGDSAMYLCSSSLDSGGLGTQYFGPGTRLLVL.

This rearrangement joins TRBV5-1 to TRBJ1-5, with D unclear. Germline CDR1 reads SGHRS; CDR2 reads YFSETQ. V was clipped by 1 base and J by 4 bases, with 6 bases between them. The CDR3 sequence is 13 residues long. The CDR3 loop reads CASSLNRNQPQHF. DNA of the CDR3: TGCGCCAGCAGCTTGAATCGGAATCAGCCCCAGCATTTT.

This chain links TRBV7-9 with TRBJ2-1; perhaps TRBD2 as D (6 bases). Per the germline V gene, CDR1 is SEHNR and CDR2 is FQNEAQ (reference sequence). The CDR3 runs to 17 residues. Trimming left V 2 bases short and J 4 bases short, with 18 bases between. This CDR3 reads CASSLPTREKAYNEQFF. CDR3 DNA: TGTGCCAGCAGCTTACCGACGCGGGAAAAAGCTTACAATGAGCAGTTCTTC.